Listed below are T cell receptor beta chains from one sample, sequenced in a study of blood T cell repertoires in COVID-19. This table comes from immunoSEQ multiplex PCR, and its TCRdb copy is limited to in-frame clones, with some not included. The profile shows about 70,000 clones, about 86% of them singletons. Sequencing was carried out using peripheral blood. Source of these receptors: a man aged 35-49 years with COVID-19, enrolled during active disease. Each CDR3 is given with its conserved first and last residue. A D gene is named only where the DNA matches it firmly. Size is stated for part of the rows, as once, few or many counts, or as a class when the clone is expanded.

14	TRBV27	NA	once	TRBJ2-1	CASTDGSSYNEQFF	TGTGCCAGCACCGACGGGAGCTCCTACAATGAGCAGTTCTTC
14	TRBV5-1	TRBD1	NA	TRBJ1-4	CASSRDRGNEKLFF	TGCGCCAGCAGCCGGGACAGGGGGAATGAAAAACTGTTTTTT
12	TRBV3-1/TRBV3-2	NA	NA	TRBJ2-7	CASSPDRYEQYF	TGTGCCAGCAGCCCAGACAGGTACGAGCAGTACTTC
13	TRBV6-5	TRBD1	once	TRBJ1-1	CASRGAGGSEAFF	TGTGCCAGCAGAGGTGCAGGGGGGTCTGAAGCTTTCTTT
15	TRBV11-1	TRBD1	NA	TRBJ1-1	CASSGGTGADTEAFF	TGTGCCAGCAGCGGGGGGACAGGGGCGGACACTGAAGCTTTCTTT
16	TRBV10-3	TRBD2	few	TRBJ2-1	CAISVLAGTSYNEQFF	TGTGCCATCAGTGTATTAGCGGGAACCTCCTACAATGAGCAGTTCTTC
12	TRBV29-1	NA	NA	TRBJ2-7	CSVTSSPYEQYF	TGCAGCGTGACTAGTTCGCCCTACGAGCAGTACTTC
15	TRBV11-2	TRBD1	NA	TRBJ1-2	CASSRYDRGPYGYTF	TGTGCCAGCAGCCGCTATGACAGGGGTCCCTATGGCTACACCTTC
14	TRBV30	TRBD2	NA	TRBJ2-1	CAWRERGSYNEQFF	TGTGCCTGGAGGGAGCGGGGTTCCTACAATGAGCAGTTCTTC
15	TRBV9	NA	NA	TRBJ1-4	CASSQTGATNEKLFF	TGTGCCAGCAGCCAAACGGGTGCAACTAATGAAAAACTGTTTTTT
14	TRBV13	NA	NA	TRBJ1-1	CASRRDLGYTEAFF	TGTGCCAGCAGGAGGGATCTAGGCTACACTGAAGCTTTCTTT
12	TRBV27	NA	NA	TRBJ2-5	CASSYPGETQYF	TGTGCCAGCAGTTATCCAGGAGAGACCCAGTACTTC
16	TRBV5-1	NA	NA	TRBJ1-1	CASGNWRDGANTEAFF	TGCGCCAGTGGGAACTGGCGGGACGGCGCGAACACTGAAGCTTTCTTT
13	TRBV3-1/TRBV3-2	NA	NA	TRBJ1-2	CASSPGHSYGYTF	TGTGCCAGCAGCCCTGGACATAGCTATGGCTACACCTTC
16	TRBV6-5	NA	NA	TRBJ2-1	CASSYRITATYNEQFF	TGTGCCAGCAGTTACAGGATAACAGCCACCTACAATGAGCAGTTCTTC
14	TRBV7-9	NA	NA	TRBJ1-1	CASSPRASGTEAFF	TGTGCCAGCAGCCCCAGGGCTTCGGGCACTGAAGCTTTCTTT
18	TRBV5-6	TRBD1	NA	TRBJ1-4	CASSGPGQGRRTNEKLFF	TGTGCCAGCAGCGGACCGGGACAGGGGAGACGGACTAATGAAAAACTGTTTTTT
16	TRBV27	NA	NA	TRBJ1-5	CASRSWPSQGGQPQHF	TGTGCCAGCAGATCTTGGCCATCCCAGGGTGGTCAGCCCCAGCATTTT
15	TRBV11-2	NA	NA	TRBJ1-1	CASSQTAGGWAEAFF	TGTGCCAGCAGCCAGACGGCGGGGGGTTGGGCTGAAGCTTTCTTT
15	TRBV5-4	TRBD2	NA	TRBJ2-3	CASSLGSGGFYTQYF	TGTGCCAGCAGCTTAGGTAGCGGGGGGTTCTATACGCAGTATTTT
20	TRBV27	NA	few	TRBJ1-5	CASSLAGRPILIYSNQPQHF	TGTGCCAGCAGTTTAGCAGGGAGGCCAATCCTGATTTATAGCAATCAGCCCCAGCATTTT
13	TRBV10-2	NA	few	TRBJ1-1	CASNSGQMTEAFF	TGCGCCAGCAATTCTGGGCAGATGACTGAAGCTTTCTTT
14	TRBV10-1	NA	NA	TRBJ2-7	CASSESGQNHEQYF	TGCGCCAGCAGTGAGTCGGGGCAGAACCACGAGCAGTACTTC
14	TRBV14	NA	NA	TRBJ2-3	CASSPVGVTYTQYF	TGTGCCAGCAGCCCGGTCGGGGTGACTTATACGCAGTATTTT
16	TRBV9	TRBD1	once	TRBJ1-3	CASSVGNRGTVDTIYF	TGTGCCAGCAGCGTAGGAAACAGGGGGACGGTGGACACCATATATTTT
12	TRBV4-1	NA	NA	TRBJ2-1	CASSPENREQFF	TGCGCCAGCAGCCCTGAGAATCGTGAGCAGTTCTTC
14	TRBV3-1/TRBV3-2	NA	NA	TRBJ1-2	CASSLAGSKYGYTF	TGTGCCAGCAGCTTAGCCGGGTCCAAGTATGGCTACACCTTC